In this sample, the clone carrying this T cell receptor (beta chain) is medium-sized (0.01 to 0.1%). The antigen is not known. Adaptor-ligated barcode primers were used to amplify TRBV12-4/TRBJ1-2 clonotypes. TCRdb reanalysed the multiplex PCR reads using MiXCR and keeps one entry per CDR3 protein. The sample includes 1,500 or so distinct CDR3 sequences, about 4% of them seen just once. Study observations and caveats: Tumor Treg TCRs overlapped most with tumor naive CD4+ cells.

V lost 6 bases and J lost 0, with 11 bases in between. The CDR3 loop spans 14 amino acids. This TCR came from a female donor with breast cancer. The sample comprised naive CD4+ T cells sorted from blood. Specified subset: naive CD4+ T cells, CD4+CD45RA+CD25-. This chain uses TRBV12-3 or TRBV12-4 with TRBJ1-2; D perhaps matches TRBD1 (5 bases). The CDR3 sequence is CASRGTGANYGYTF. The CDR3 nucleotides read TGTGCCAGCAGAGGGACCGGGGCTAACTATGGCTACACCTTC.